The present entry profiles one T cell receptor beta chain with its context. With random hexamers, reverse transcription was performed on roughly 0.5 to 1 ug of RNA. TCRdb called the immunoSEQ multiplex PCR reads again in MiXCR, with one record for every CDR3 protein. The sample lists 160,000 or so distinct CDR3 sequences; around 92% were seen once. This sample is drawn from a study of CD8 T cells in Susac syndrome. Trimming left V 5 bases short and J 0 bases short, with 10 bases between. Germline lookup yields CDR1 LNHDA and CDR2 SQIVND (reference sequence). The CDR3 consists of 15 residues. The sequenced material came from CD4+ T cells from PBMCs. The chain recombines TRBV19 with TRBJ1-4; D not certain. The receptor's source is a human donor in good health. CDR3 DNA: TGTGCCAGTAGTTCCCTGGGGACAACTAATGAAAAACTGTTTTTT. Protein product: CASSSLGTTNEKLFF.